Listed here are 7 T cell receptor beta chains from one sample, sequenced in a study of vaccination and CD4 T cells after COVID-19. For these TCRs, the target antigens are not known. Noted treatment: approximately 9-day PBMC culture with coronavirus spike peptide pools or control peptides (ViraFEST assay). Researchers used the Oncomine TCR Beta short-read assay to sequence DNA from cultured CD4+ T cells. Each CDR3 protein gets one entry after TCRdb re-called the PCR reads with MiXCR. This sample carries some 15,000 distinct CDR3 sequences, roughly three fifths of them seen once, and the ten largest clones take about 10%. Material for sequencing was CD4+ T cells from blood, cultured in vitro. All receptors derive from a human donor who had recovered from COVID-19.

The rearrangement joins TRBV24-1 to TRBJ2-3; TRBD2 aligns across 7 bases. This CDR3 spans 14 amino acids. Trimming cost V 0 bases and J 5 bases; bases outside gene matches: 1. CDR1 KGHDR and CDR2 SFDVKD come from the germline V gene. CDR3 nucleotides: TGTGCCACCAGTGATTTGGGGAGGGGAGATACGCAGTATTTT. Translation: CATSDLGRGDTQYF.

The table lists this clonotype with a count of one. In DNA form, the CDR3 reads TGTGCCAGCAGCTTAAGACAGTCCACTGAAGCTTTCTTT. This gives the protein CASSLRQSTEAFF. The chain combines TRBV7-3 with TRBJ1-1; D may be TRBD1 (5 bases). Germline V gene sequence: CDR1 SGHTA, CDR2 FQGTGA. This CDR3 is 13 amino acids long. Trimming removed 1 base at V and 4 bases at J, with 7 bases between.

This clonotype is categorized as medium-sized. The chain links TRBV20-1 to TRBJ1-2, with 9 positions matching TRBD1. This CDR3 comprises 14 residues. CDR1 and CDR2 (germline): DFQATT, SNEGSKA (reference sequence). Losses at the gene ends were 2 bases for V and 2 bases for J; bases not matched to a gene: 3. The CDR3 loop reads CSARKGQGNYGYTF. In DNA, the CDR3 is TGCAGTGCTAGAAAGGGACAGGGAAACTATGGCTACACCTTC.

There are a few counts of this clonotype. V and J are TRBV7-2 and TRBJ1-5; no clear D gene. Germline V gene sequence: CDR1 SGHTA, CDR2 FQGNSA. The CDR3 runs 14 residues. V lost 1 base and J lost 0, with 4 bases in between. This chain's CDR3 is CASSLGLSNQPQHF. The CDR3 region has the DNA TGTGCCAGCAGCTTAGGGCTTAGCAATCAGCCCCAGCATTTT.

This chain joins TRBV10-3 and TRBJ2-5, with D perhaps TRBD2 (7 bases). The CDR3 runs 17 residues. V dropped 3 bases and J dropped 7 bases, with 24 bases sitting between them. Germline V gives CDR1 ENHRY, CDR2 SYGVKD. The CDR3 bases are TGTGCCATCAGTGACCCCTCGGCGAGGGGGGGTCTGCGGACCCAGTACTTC. It yields the protein CAISDPSARGGLRTQYF.

The chain links TRBV28 to TRBJ2-2, with D tentatively TRBD1 (6 bases). The germline CDR1 and CDR2 sequences are MDHEN and SYDVKM. The V end lost 4 bases, the J end lost 7 bases, and 16 bases lay between the germline ends. This CDR3 spans 15 amino acids. This CDR3 reads CASSSGQGTVGELFF. DNA for the CDR3: TGTGCCAGCAGTTCCGGGCAGGGGACCGTCGGGGAGCTGTTTTTT.

The genes are TRBV20-1 and TRBJ1-6, with 7 bases identical to TRBD1. The V gene end was trimmed by 3 bases and the J gene end by 5 bases; junction bases not matched to a gene: 7. The CDR3 spans 15 residues. The germline V gene has CDR1 DFQATT and CDR2 SNEGSKA (reference sequence). The CDR3 DNA follows: TGCAGTGCTAGGGGTGGAGGGACAGATAATTCACCCCTCCACTTT. Translated: CSARGGGTDNSPLHF.